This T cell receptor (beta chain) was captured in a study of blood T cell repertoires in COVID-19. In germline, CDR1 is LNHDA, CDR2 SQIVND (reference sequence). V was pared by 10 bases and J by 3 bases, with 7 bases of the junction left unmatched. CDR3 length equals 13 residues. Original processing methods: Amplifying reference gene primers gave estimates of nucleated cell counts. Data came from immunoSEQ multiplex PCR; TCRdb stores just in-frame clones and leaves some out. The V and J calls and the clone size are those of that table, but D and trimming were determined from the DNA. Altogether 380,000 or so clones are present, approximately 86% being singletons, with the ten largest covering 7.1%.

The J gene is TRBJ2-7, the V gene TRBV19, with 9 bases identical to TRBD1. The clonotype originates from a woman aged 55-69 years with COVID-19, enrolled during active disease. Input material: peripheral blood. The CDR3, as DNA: TGTGCCACCTTGGGGACAGGGAGCTACGAGCAGTACTTC. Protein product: CATLGTGSYEQYF.